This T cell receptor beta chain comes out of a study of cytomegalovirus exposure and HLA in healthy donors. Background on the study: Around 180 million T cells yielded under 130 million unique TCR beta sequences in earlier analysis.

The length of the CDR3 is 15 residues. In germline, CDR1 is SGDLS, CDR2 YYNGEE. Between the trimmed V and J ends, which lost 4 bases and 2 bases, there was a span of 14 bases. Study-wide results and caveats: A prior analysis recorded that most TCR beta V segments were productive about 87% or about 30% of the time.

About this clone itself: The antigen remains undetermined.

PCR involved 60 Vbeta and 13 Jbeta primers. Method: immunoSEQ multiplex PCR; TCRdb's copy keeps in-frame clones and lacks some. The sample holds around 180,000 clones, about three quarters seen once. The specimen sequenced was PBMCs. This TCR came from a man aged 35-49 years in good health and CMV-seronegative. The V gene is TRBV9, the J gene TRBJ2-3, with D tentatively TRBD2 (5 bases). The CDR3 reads CASSPLGGVTDTQYF. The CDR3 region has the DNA TGTGCCAGCAGCCCCCTCGGAGGAGTCACAGATACGCAGTATTTT. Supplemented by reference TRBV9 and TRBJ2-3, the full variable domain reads DSGVTQTPKHLITATGQRVTLRCSPRSGDLSVYWYQQSLDQGLQFLIQYYNGEERAKGNILERFSAQQFPDLHSELNLSSLELGDSALYFCASSPLGGVTDTQYFGPGTRLTVL.